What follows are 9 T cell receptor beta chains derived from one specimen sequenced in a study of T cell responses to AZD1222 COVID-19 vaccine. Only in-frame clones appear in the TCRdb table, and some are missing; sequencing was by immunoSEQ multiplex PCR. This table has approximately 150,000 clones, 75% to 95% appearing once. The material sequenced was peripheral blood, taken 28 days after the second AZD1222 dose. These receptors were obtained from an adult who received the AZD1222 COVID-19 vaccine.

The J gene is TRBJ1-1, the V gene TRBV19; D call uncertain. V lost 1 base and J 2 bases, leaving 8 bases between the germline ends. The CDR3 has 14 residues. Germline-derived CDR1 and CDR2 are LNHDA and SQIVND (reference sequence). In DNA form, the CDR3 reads TGTGCCAGTAGTATAGGCCCGCGAAACACTGAAGCTTTCTTT. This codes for CASSIGPRNTEAFF.

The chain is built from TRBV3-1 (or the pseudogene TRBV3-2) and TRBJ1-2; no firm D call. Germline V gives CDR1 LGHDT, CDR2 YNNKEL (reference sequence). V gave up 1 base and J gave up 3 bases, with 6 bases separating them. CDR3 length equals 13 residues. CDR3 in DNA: TGTGCCAGCAGCCAAGGGTCTTACTATGGCTACACCTTC. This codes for CASSQGSYYGYTF.

This CDR3 reads CASSPGDSFQETQYF. In nucleotides, the CDR3 is TGTGCCAGCAGCCCGGGGGACAGCTTCCAAGAGACCCAGTACTTC. The chain couples TRBV11-2 to TRBJ2-5, with D maybe TRBD1 (7 bases). V dropped 5 bases and J dropped 1 base, with 14 bases sitting between them. The germline gives CDR1 SGHAT, CDR2 FQNNGV. This CDR3 spans 15 amino acids.

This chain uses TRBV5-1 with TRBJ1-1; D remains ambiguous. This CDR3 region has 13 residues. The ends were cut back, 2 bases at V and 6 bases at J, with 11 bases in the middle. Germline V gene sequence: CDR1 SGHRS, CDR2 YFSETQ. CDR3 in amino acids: CASSFTVSAEAFF. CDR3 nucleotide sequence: TGCGCCAGCAGCTTTACGGTGAGCGCTGAAGCTTTCTTT.

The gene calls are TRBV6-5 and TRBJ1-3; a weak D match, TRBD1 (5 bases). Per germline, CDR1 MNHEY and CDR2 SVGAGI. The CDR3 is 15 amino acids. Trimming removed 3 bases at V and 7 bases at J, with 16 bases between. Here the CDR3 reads CASSYTGDRGNTIYF. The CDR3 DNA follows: TGTGCCAGCAGTTATACCGGCGACCGGGGGAACACCATATATTTT.

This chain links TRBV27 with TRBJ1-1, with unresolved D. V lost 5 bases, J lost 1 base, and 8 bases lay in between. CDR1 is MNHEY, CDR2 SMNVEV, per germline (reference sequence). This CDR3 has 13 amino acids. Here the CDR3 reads CASSRPGNTEAFF. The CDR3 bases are TGTGCCAGCAGTCGGCCGGGGAACACTGAAGCTTTCTTT.

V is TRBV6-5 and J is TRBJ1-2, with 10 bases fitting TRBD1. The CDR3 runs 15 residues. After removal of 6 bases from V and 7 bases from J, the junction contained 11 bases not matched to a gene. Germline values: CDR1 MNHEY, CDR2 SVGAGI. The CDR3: CASRVPGQGTSGYTF. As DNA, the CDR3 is TGTGCCAGCAGGGTCCCGGGACAGGGGACGAGTGGCTACACCTTC.

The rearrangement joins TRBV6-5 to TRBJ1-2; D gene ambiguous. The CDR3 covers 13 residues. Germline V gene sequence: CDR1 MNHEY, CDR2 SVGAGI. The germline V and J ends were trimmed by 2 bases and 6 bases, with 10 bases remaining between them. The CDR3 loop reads CASSYAGFNGYTF. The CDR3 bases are TGTGCCAGCAGTTACGCGGGGTTTAATGGCTACACCTTC.

The CDR3 reads CSAFDEKLFF. In DNA, the CDR3 is TGCAGTGCTTTTGATGAAAAACTGTTTTTT. The genes are TRBV20-1 and TRBJ1-4, with unresolved D. The CDR3 covers 10 residues. Trimming took 5 bases from V and 6 from J, leaving 4 bases between them. CDR1 DFQATT and CDR2 SNEGSKA come from the germline V gene (reference sequence).